These 30 T cell receptor beta chains originate from one sample sequenced in a study of OX40 agonist ivuxolimab in advanced cancers. Repertoires were generated with immunoSEQ multiplex PCR, while TCRdb's copy carries only in-frame clones and drops some. Of tens of thousands of clones in the sample, approximately 90% were seen once. This specimen was CD4+ or CD8+ T cells sorted from blood, taken in a trial of the OX40 agonist ivuxolimab. Receptors originate from an adult with an advanced solid tumor such as melanoma, head and neck, liver or kidney cancer.

The chain uses TRBV7-8 and TRBJ2-3, with 9 bases fitting TRBD2. The CDR3 loop spans 17 amino acids. CDR1 is SGHVS, CDR2 FQNEAQ, per germline. J was trimmed by 3 bases and V by 4 bases; bases with no gene match: 11. As DNA, the CDR3 is TGTGCCAGCAGCTCTCGGGGTAGCGGGAGCGCTACAGATACGCAGTATTTT. Protein sequence: CASSSRGSGSATDTQYF. Variable domain in full (rest from reference TRBV7-8 and TRBJ2-3): GAGVSQSPRYKVAKRGQDVALRCDPISGHVSLFWYQQALGQGPEFLTYFQNEAQLDKSGLPSDRFFAERPEGSVSTLKIQRTQQEDSAVYLCASSSRGSGSATDTQYFGPGTRLTVL.

This chain links TRBV19 with TRBJ2-2, with 8 bases lining up with TRBD1. V gave up 5 bases and J gave up 2 bases; unmatched junction bases: 7. Germline V gene lookup returns CDR1 LNHDA and CDR2 SQIVND (reference sequence). This CDR3 has 16 residues. The CDR3 region is CASSPRDRSNTGELFF. Written as DNA, the CDR3 is TGTGCCAGTAGTCCCCGGGACAGGTCAAACACCGGGGAGCTGTTTTTT.

This chain uses TRBV7-3 with TRBJ2-1, with 10 bases matching TRBD1. Trimming cost V 5 bases and J 2 bases; bases outside gene matches: 6. There are 16 residues in the CDR3. Germline lookup yields CDR1 SGHTA and CDR2 FQGTGA. The DNA of the CDR3 is TGTGCCAGCAGCCCGGCCGGGACAGGGGCCTACAATGAGCAGTTCTTC. Residues: CASSPAGTGAYNEQFF.

The chain joins TRBV5-6 to TRBJ1-1; D gene unclear. Trimming cost V 1 base and J 9 bases, with 7 bases left between them. This CDR3 spans 11 amino acids. CDR1 and CDR2 from the germline V gene are SGHDT and YYEEEE. The CDR3 nucleotides are TGTGCCAGCAGCTTGTCCGGGCAAGCTTTCTTT. It codes for CASSLSGQAFF.

The V gene is TRBV4-1, the J gene TRBJ2-3; tentatively, D is TRBD1 (5 bases). Trimming removed 5 bases at V and 2 bases at J, with 17 bases between. Germline CDR1 is MGHRA and CDR2 is YSYEKL. The CDR3 extends over 16 amino acids. CDR3 sequence: CASSSLGRMDTDTQYF. The CDR3 bases are TGCGCCAGCAGCTCTTTGGGGCGGATGGACACAGATACGCAGTATTTT.

The rearrangement joins TRBV14 to TRBJ2-1; 9 positions match TRBD1. Germline V gene data show CDR1 as SGHDN and CDR2 as FVKESK. J gave up 9 bases and V 4 bases, and 7 bases lay outside the gene matches. The CDR3 totals 14 residues. The DNA of the CDR3 is TGTGCCAGCAGCCGAAGACAGGGGGGCGGTGAGCAGTTCTTC. It specifies CASSRRQGGGEQFF.

The CDR3 DNA sequence: TGTGCCAGCATCTCAGGGGACATAAGGAACACTGAAGCTTTCTTT. Translation gives CASISGDIRNTEAFF. V usage is TRBV7-9 and J usage is TRBJ1-1, with D perhaps matching TRBD1 (6 bases). V was pared by 7 bases and J by 1 base, with 16 bases between. The CDR3 spans 15 residues. CDR1 and CDR2 (germline): SEHNR, FQNEAQ (reference sequence).

The V gene is TRBV18, the J gene TRBJ2-7; no clear D. The CDR3 spans 16 residues. Trimming left V 4 bases short and J 3 bases short, with 19 bases between. Germline V gene lookup returns CDR1 KGHSH and CDR2 LQKENI. The CDR3 DNA sequence: TGTGCCAGCTCACACCAACCCACCCGAGAGGTCTACGAGCAGTACTTC. Translation: CASSHQPTREVYEQYF.

This chain uses TRBV5-1 with TRBJ2-2; D is perhaps TRBD2 (6 bases). Trimming pared 3 bases from V and 14 bases from J, leaving 14 bases between. This CDR3 comprises 12 residues. CDR1 is SGHRS and CDR2 is YFSETQ in the germline V gene. Written as DNA, the CDR3 is TGCGCCAGCAGCTCCCTGGCGGGGCCCCTGTTTTTT. As protein: CASSSLAGPLFF.

V usage is TRBV5-4 and J usage is TRBJ1-5, with 7 bases matching TRBD1. The CDR3 sequence is 16 residues long. Losses at the gene ends were 0 bases for V and 3 bases for J; bases not matched to a gene: 6. Germline CDR1 is SGHNT and CDR2 is YYREEE (reference sequence). DNA of the CDR3: TGTGCCAGCAGCTTGGGGGGGACAGTCTCCAATCAGCCCCAGCATTTT. Its protein is CASSLGGTVSNQPQHF.

The V and J genes are TRBV18 and TRBJ2-2; possible D gene TRBD2, 5 bases. This CDR3 region has 15 residues. Trimming took off 3 bases at V and 0 bases at J, with 8 bases between the two ends. The V gene's germline CDR1 is KGHSH and CDR2 LQKENI. CDR3: CASSPRGPNTGELFF. The CDR3 nucleotides read TGTGCCAGCTCACCTCGAGGGCCGAACACCGGGGAGCTGTTTTTT.

The V call is TRBV6-5, the J call TRBJ1-4; D is possibly TRBD1 (5 bases). The V end was cut by 1 base, the J end by 3 bases, with 9 bases between. Germline CDR1 is MNHEY and CDR2 is SVGAGI. The CDR3 is 15 amino acids. The DNA of the CDR3 is TGTGCCAGCAGTTACTGGGGGTTTGCTAATGAAAAACTGTTTTTT. Protein sequence: CASSYWGFANEKLFF.

This clone was detected once. V gene TRBV30 combines with J gene TRBJ1-4; TRBD1 matches at 8 bases. The CDR3 has 13 amino acids. Per the germline V gene, CDR1 is GTSNPN and CDR2 is SVGIG (reference sequence). V shed 8 bases and J 4 bases; nucleotides not matched to a gene: 6. The CDR3 nucleotides read TGTGCCCTCAGGGGGCAGGGTAATGAAAAACTGTTTTTT. Translated: CALRGQGNEKLFF.

This chain joins TRBV2 and TRBJ2-6; 9 bases line up with TRBD1. CDR3 length: 17 amino acids. V lost 4 bases to trimming and J lost 0 bases; unmatched junction nucleotides: 4. CDR1 is SNHLY, CDR2 FYNNEI, per germline. The DNA of the CDR3 is TGTGCCAGCAGTGGCTGGGGACAGGGCTCTGGGGCCAACGTCCTGACTTTC. As protein: CASSGWGQGSGANVLTF.

The chain recombines TRBV18 with TRBJ1-2, with D tentatively TRBD1 (6 bases). V gave up 6 bases and J gave up 4 bases, with 15 bases separating them. CDR3 size: 14 residues. The germline V gene encodes CDR1 KGHSH and CDR2 LQKENI. CDR3: CASSVGGQGYGYTF. The CDR3 DNA is TGTGCCAGCTCTGTCGGGGGGCAGGGCTATGGCTACACCTTC.

V is TRBV2 and J is TRBJ1-5, with D unclear. The CDR3 consists of 13 residues. CDR1 is SNHLY, CDR2 FYNNEI, per germline. With 8 bases removed from V and 0 bases from J, the gap between germline ends came to 8 bases. CDR3 bases: TGTGCCAGCCCGGGAGATAGCAATCAGCCCCAGCATTTT. Residues: CASPGDSNQPQHF.

This sequence joins TRBV28 and TRBJ1-2; possibly TRBD1 for D (6 bases). CDR1 and CDR2 (germline): MDHEN, SYDVKM. The CDR3 is made up of 13 amino acids. Deletions cut 2 bases from V and 4 bases from J, with 8 bases between. CDR3 residues: CASSLVDSYGYTF. The DNA for the CDR3 is TGTGCCAGCAGTTTAGTGGACAGCTATGGCTACACCTTC.

In its sample, this clone ranks as medium-sized. The rearrangement links TRBV28 to TRBJ1-5; 8 bases align to TRBD1. Trimming cost V 4 bases and J 11 bases; bases outside gene matches: 13. Germline loops: CDR1 MDHEN, CDR2 SYDVKM. The CDR3 totals 15 residues. The CDR3 loop is CASSSPGGSSVAQHF. DNA for the CDR3: TGTGCCAGCAGTTCCCCAGGGGGCTCCAGCGTGGCCCAGCATTTT. The full variable domain, its missing parts supplied by reference TRBV28 and TRBJ1-5, is DVKVTQSSRYLVKRTGEKVFLECVQDMDHENMFWYRQDPGLGLRLIYFSYDVKMKEKGDIPEGYSVSREKKERFSLILESASTNQTSMYLCASSSPGGSSVAQHFGDGTRLSIL.

The gene calls are TRBV28 and TRBJ1-2, with 8 positions matching TRBD1. V gave up 5 bases and J gave up 2 bases; unmatched junction bases: 7. The CDR3 is 15 residues long. Germline loops: CDR1 MDHEN, CDR2 SYDVKM. The CDR3 protein is CASSAGGAQNYGYTF. The CDR3 region has the DNA TGTGCCAGCAGTGCAGGGGGCGCCCAAAACTATGGCTACACCTTC.

The gene calls are TRBV21-1 and TRBJ2-1; the DNA was not used to check the table's D call, TRBD2. TRBV21-1 is an annotated pseudogene. The CDR3 is 13 residues long. The DNA for the CDR3 is TGTGCCAGCAGAGCTAGCGCTAACAATGAGCAGTTCTTC. It codes for CASRASANNEQFF.

This chain links TRBV7-8 with TRBJ2-1, with 9 bases lining up with TRBD2. The CDR3 consists of 17 residues. Germline CDR1 SGHVS, CDR2 FQNEAQ. J gave up 2 bases and V 1 base, and 6 bases lay outside the gene matches. In nucleotides, the CDR3 is TGTGCCAGCAGCTTAGAATCGGCGGGAGGGCCCTACAATGAGCAGTTCTTC. Translating gives CASSLESAGGPYNEQFF. Based on the CDR3 plus reference TRBV7-8 and TRBJ2-1, the full variable domain is GAGVSQSPRYKVAKRGQDVALRCDPISGHVSLFWYQQALGQGPEFLTYFQNEAQLDKSGLPSDRFFAERPEGSVSTLKIQRTQQEDSAVYLCASSLESAGGPYNEQFFGPGTRLTVL.

The V gene is TRBV7-9, the J gene TRBJ2-1; the match to TRBD1 covers 9 bases. J gave up 0 bases and V 4 bases, and 10 bases lay outside the gene matches. The CDR3 sequence is 18 residues long. Germline V gives CDR1 SEHNR, CDR2 FQNEAQ (reference sequence). The CDR3, as DNA: TGTGCCAGCAGCTATGCCTCCGGGACAGGGAGCTCCTACAATGAGCAGTTCTTC. It is translated as CASSYASGTGSSYNEQFF.

The chain employs TRBV25-1 and TRBJ2-7, with no clear D. The V end was cut by 2 bases, the J end by 4 bases, with 6 bases between. The germline gives CDR1 MGHDK, CDR2 SYGVNS. The CDR3 is made up of 12 amino acids. This chain's CDR3 is CASSEIPYEQYF. CDR3 in DNA: TGTGCCAGCAGTGAAATCCCTTACGAGCAGTACTTC.

In this sample, this clone turned up once. The chain is built from TRBV15 and TRBJ1-5; a weak D match, TRBD1 (5 bases). Trimming shortened V by 0 bases and J by 8 bases, and 14 bases separated the two germline ends. CDR1 and CDR2 from the germline V gene are LNHNV and YYDKDF (reference sequence). CDR3 size: 15 residues. The CDR3 DNA is TGTGCCACCAGCAGAGACCAAGGGGAGCTGGAGCCCCAGCATTTT. It codes for CATSRDQGELEPQHF.

The gene calls are TRBV10-1 and TRBJ1-5; D not certain. V lost 6 bases, J lost 0 bases, and 6 bases lay in between. CDR1 is WNHNN, CDR2 SYGVQD, per germline (reference sequence). The CDR3 runs to 13 residues. The CDR3 loop is CASRAHSNQPQHF. The CDR3 nucleotides are TGCGCCAGCAGGGCTCATAGCAATCAGCCCCAGCATTTT.

The sample holds one count of this clone. CDR3 DNA: TGTGCCAGCAAGGGTCAGGGCGGACTGTTTTTT. Amino acid sequence: CASKGQGGLFF. The genes are TRBV6-1 and TRBJ1-4, with a tentative D call TRBD1 (5 bases). The germline V gene has CDR1 MNHNS and CDR2 SASEGT. V gave up 7 bases and J gave up 13 bases, with 13 bases separating them. The CDR3 length is 11 residues.

This chain links TRBV9 with TRBJ2-5; weak D call: TRBD1 (5 bases). This CDR3 spans 13 amino acids. Germline CDR1 SGDLS, CDR2 YYNGEE. V was shortened by 3 bases and J by 4 bases, with 10 bases between the two germline ends. The CDR3 spells CASSADSGETQYF. The CDR3 region has the DNA TGTGCCAGCAGCGCCGACAGTGGAGAGACCCAGTACTTC.

The rearrangement links TRBV11-3 to TRBJ2-7, with 7 bases lining up with TRBD2. The CDR3 has 15 amino acids. Germline CDR1 reads SGHNT; CDR2 reads YENEEA. V lost 1 base to trimming and J lost 3 bases; unmatched junction nucleotides: 6. The CDR3 region is CASSLGSGTVYEQYF. In DNA, the CDR3 is TGTGCCAGCAGCTTAGGGAGCGGGACGGTCTACGAGCAGTACTTC.

V gene TRBV9 combines with J gene TRBJ2-1; 13 nucleotides align to TRBD2. The ends lost 5 bases at V and 10 bases at J; junction bases unmatched: 9. Per the germline V gene, CDR1 is SGDLS and CDR2 is YYNGEE. CDR3 length equals 15 residues. The CDR3 sequence: CASRSGLAGEGEQFF. The CDR3 nucleotides read TGTGCCAGCAGATCAGGACTAGCGGGAGAAGGGGAGCAGTTCTTC.

The chain recombines TRBV28 with TRBJ1-1, with D perhaps matching TRBD1 (5 bases). CDR1 is MDHEN, CDR2 SYDVKM, per germline. The CDR3 totals 15 residues. V lost 8 bases to trimming and J lost 0 bases, with 16 bases between them. CDR3 coding DNA: TGTGCCAGCTATGGGGGAGTTAGCATGAACACTGAAGCTTTCTTT. It specifies CASYGGVSMNTEAFF. Full variable domain (rest looked up from reference TRBV28 and TRBJ1-1): DVKVTQSSRYLVKRTGEKVFLECVQDMDHENMFWYRQDPGLGLRLIYFSYDVKMKEKGDIPEGYSVSREKKERFSLILESASTNQTSMYLCASYGGVSMNTEAFFGQGTRLTVV.